This T cell receptor beta chain was captured by sequencing in a study of CD8 T cells in Susac syndrome. Roughly 0.45 to 1 ug RNA was reverse transcribed with random hexamers. Each CDR3 protein gets one entry after TCRdb re-called the immunoSEQ multiplex PCR reads with MiXCR. The sample has 140,000 to 150,000 distinct CDR3 sequences, approximately 95% seen once. Germline values: CDR1 DFQATT, CDR2 SNEGSKA (reference sequence). CDR3 length: 15 amino acids. The ends lost 0 bases at V and 6 bases at J; junction bases unmatched: 8. The sample consisted of CD4+ T cells from PBMCs. This receptor was identified in a human donor with multiple sclerosis. The chain combines TRBV20-1 with TRBJ2-7; 10 bases match TRBD2. The CDR3 sequence is CSAREGSGGIGEQYF. The DNA of the CDR3 is TGCAGTGCTAGAGAGGGTAGCGGGGGGATTGGCGAGCAGTACTTC.